The T cell receptor beta chain under discussion was sequenced for a study of identical twins. Each CDR3 protein is one row after TCRdb ran MiXCR on the 5' RACE reads. Among approximately 500,000 distinct CDR3 sequences listed, roughly 26% were seen once. Regarding the study as a whole: For cord blood, abundant beta clonotypes had fewer insertions, unlike memory repertoires, which showed none. Twin sharing of out-of-frame TCR alpha was underestimated by models in monozygotic pairs.

The ends lost 4 bases at V and 5 bases at J; junction bases unmatched: 6. Germline assignment: CDR1 SGHAT and CDR2 FQNNGV. The CDR3 covers 14 residues. Points on this clonotype: Its antigen is currently unknown.

These data were also filed under a second study, of T cells expressing NK-cell markers. Per that study: Sorted CD3+CD56-NKG2C+, CD3+CD56+NKG2C+ and CD3+CD56+NKG2C- T cells supplied the TCR beta repertoires. One observes that, in several donors, these clonotypes were also the leading ones within the CD3+CD56-NKG2C+ fraction.

The TCR comes from a woman aged 18-29 years in good health. The material sequenced was CD4+ T cells sorted from blood. The chain couples TRBV11-2 to TRBJ2-5, with 8 bases identical to TRBD2. The CDR3 spells CASSSTAGVETQYF. Written as DNA, the CDR3 is TGTGCCAGCAGCTCTACAGCGGGGGTGGAGACCCAGTACTTC.